This T cell receptor (beta chain) was recorded in a study of cytomegalovirus exposure and HLA in healthy donors. Study in general: Within an early data release were approximately 85 million unique TCRs drawn from HLA-typed donors. Study results and caveats: The majority of TCR sequences were rare, yet some public TCRs appeared in many donors.

For this clone: Its antigen is as yet unknown.

V lost 2 bases to trimming and J lost 7 bases, with 17 bases between them. CDR1 and CDR2 from the germline V gene are PRHDT and FYEKMQ (reference sequence). The CDR3 runs 15 residues. Use of 60 Vbeta and 13 Jbeta primers characterized the PCR. Method: immunoSEQ multiplex PCR; TCRdb's copy keeps in-frame clones and lacks some. The sample includes under 200,000 clones, 85% seen only once; the top ten take approximately 2.4%. The V call is TRBV13, the J call TRBJ1-2; D not resolved. The sequenced sample consisted of PBMCs. The TCR originated in a woman between 50 and 59 years old in good health and CMV-seronegative. CDR3 sequence reads: CASSLSLGLNPGYTF. CDR3 nucleotide sequence: TGTGCCAGCAGCTTAAGTCTGGGCTTAAATCCTGGCTACACCTTC. Supplemented by reference TRBV13 and TRBJ1-2, the full variable domain reads AAGVIQSPRHLIKEKRETATLKCYPIPRHDTVYWYQQGPGQDPQFLISFYEKMQSDKGSIPDRFSAQQFSDYHSELNMSSLELGDSALYFCASSLSLGLNPGYTFGSGTRLTVV.